This record covers a single T cell receptor beta chain. The target antigen is unknown. A read error may explain this, as a much larger clone is one base away. The germline gives CDR1 SGHTA, CDR2 FQGNSA. The CDR3 spans 14 residues. The trim removed 5 bases at V and 2 bases at J, leaving 5 bases unmatched. Naive CD4+ cells had CD25+ Tregs removed. General study findings and limits: Tumor memory CD4+ T cell TCR gene usage clustered with blood and lymph node memory CD4+ cells and lymph node naive CD4+ cells. Tumor Tregs overlapped most with tumor, then blood, naive CD4+ cells.

After constant-region reverse-primer amplification, full-length variable regions underwent semi-nested PCR with Nested Universal Primer A. TCRdb re-called the 5' RACE reads through MiXCR, storing one row per CDR3 protein. The data hold some 54,000 distinct CDR3 sequences, with roughly 15% observed a single time. The source of this sequence is a female donor with breast cancer. Sequenced sample: naive CD4+ T cells sorted from blood. Noted subset: naive CD4+ T cells, CD4+CD45RA+CD25-. V usage is TRBV7-2 and J usage is TRBJ2-7, with 8 bases matching TRBD2. CDR3 region: CASSISGITYEQYF. The CDR3, as DNA: TGTGCCAGCAGCATTAGCGGGATCACCTACGAGCAGTACTTC.